These 21 T cell receptor beta chains were sequenced from one sample in a study of shared clonotypes between healthy human individuals. Sequencing was performed with immunoSEQ multiplex PCR; in TCRdb, only in-frame clones are kept and a portion is missing. The sample includes some 980,000 clones, 60% to 85% of them seen just once. The sequenced sample consisted of memory CD4+ T cells sorted from blood. Documented subset: CD45RA-negative fraction. Receptors originate from a man in his late teens or twenties in good health.

This chain uses TRBV6-5 with TRBJ2-3, with TRBD1 matching 7 bases. J was trimmed by 4 bases and V by 6 bases; bases with no gene match: 4. Germline lookup yields CDR1 MNHEY and CDR2 SVGAGI. The CDR3 spans 13 residues. CDR3 sequence: CASSSQGPDTQYF. The CDR3 DNA follows: TGTGCCAGCAGCTCACAGGGGCCAGATACGCAGTATTTT.

The gene calls are TRBV5-1 and TRBJ1-2; no clear D. Trimming pared 4 bases from V and 0 bases from J, leaving 16 bases between. This CDR3 region has 16 residues. Germline assignment: CDR1 SGHRS and CDR2 YFSETQ. CDR3: CASSATPLRPNYGYTF. Written as DNA, the CDR3 is TGCGCCAGCAGCGCTACCCCTCTCCGGCCTAACTATGGCTACACCTTC.

The genes are TRBV6-1 and TRBJ1-2, with D possibly matching TRBD1 (5 bases). V shed 6 bases and J shed 4 bases, with 18 bases lying between them. This CDR3 spans 15 amino acids. The germline gives CDR1 MNHNS, CDR2 SASEGT. CDR3 amino acids: CASSARHRTSYGYTF. As DNA, the CDR3 is TGTGCCAGCAGCGCACGGCACAGGACCTCCTATGGCTACACCTTC.

V is TRBV27 and J is TRBJ1-5; D is ambiguous. The CDR3 runs 15 residues. Germline V gene lookup returns CDR1 MNHEY and CDR2 SMNVEV (reference sequence). Deletions cut 2 bases from V and 2 bases from J, with 10 bases between. The CDR3 sequence is CASSLGWDRNQPQHF. CDR3 nucleotide sequence: TGTGCCAGCAGTTTAGGTTGGGATCGCAATCAGCCCCAGCATTTT.

This clone has a handful of counts. The chain joins TRBV13 to TRBJ2-1, with a weak D call TRBD2 (6 bases). Trimming shortened V by 3 bases and J by 7 bases, and 13 bases separated the two germline ends. Germline loops: CDR1 PRHDT, CDR2 FYEKMQ (reference sequence). This CDR3 spans 14 amino acids. The CDR3 loop is CASSFVGGRNEQFF. DNA of the CDR3: TGTGCCAGCAGCTTCGTCGGGGGTAGGAATGAGCAGTTCTTC.

The V gene is TRBV5-1, the J gene TRBJ2-1, with D possibly TRBD2 on 6 matching bases. V was clipped by 5 bases and J by 0 bases, with 18 bases between them. This CDR3 is 17 amino acids long. Germline-derived CDR1 and CDR2 are SGHRS and YFSETQ. This chain's CDR3 is CASRGTASRSSYNEQFF. For the CDR3, the DNA is TGCGCCAGCAGAGGGACTGCATCTCGTAGCTCCTACAATGAGCAGTTCTTC.

The rearrangement links TRBV18 to TRBJ2-5; no definite D call. The CDR3 spans 14 residues. CDR1 is KGHSH and CDR2 is LQKENI in the germline V gene. Trimming pared 0 bases from V and 0 bases from J, leaving 5 bases between. This CDR3 is CASSPPTHQETQYF. CDR3 nucleotides: TGTGCCAGCTCACCACCTACTCACCAAGAGACCCAGTACTTC.

This clone was seen only a few times. This rearrangement joins TRBV18 to TRBJ1-6; no firm D call. V was shortened by 2 bases and J by 0 bases, with 8 bases between the two germline ends. The CDR3 is 16 residues long. The germline V gene has CDR1 KGHSH and CDR2 LQKENI. CDR3 bases: TGTGCCAGCTCACCAGTGCCAAGCTCCTATAATTCACCCCTCCACTTT. Amino acid sequence: CASSPVPSSYNSPLHF. The full variable domain, its missing parts supplied by reference TRBV18 and TRBJ1-6, is NAGVMQNPRHLVRRRGQEARLRCSPMKGHSHVYWYRQLPEEGLKFMVYLQKENIIDESGMPKERFSAEFPKEGPSILRIQQVVRGDSAAYFCASSPVPSSYNSPLHFGNGTRLTVT.

The CDR3: CASSLSLGGSANTEAFF. The CDR3, as DNA: TGTGCCAGCAGTTTATCGTTAGGTGGATCAGCGAACACTGAAGCTTTCTTT. The rearrangement uses TRBV27 and TRBJ1-1; no definite D call. This CDR3 is built from 17 residues. Trimming took 0 bases from V and 1 from J, leaving 15 bases between them. The germline V gene has CDR1 MNHEY and CDR2 SMNVEV (reference sequence).

J is TRBJ2-5 and V is TRBV19, with TRBD2 as a possible D gene (5 bases). The CDR3 has 17 residues. Germline V lookup: CDR1 LNHDA, CDR2 SQIVND (reference sequence). V was clipped by 3 bases and J by 3 bases, with 20 bases between them. This chain's CDR3 is CASSMGAAFFAKETQYF. The CDR3 DNA follows: TGTGCCAGTAGTATGGGAGCGGCGTTTTTTGCGAAAGAGACCCAGTACTTC. Combining the CDR3 with reference TRBV19 and TRBJ2-5 gives the whole variable domain DGGITQSPKYLFRKEGQNVTLSCEQNLNHDAMYWYRQDPGQGLRLIYYSQIVNDFQKGDIAEGYSVSREKKESFPLTVTSAQKNPTAFYLCASSMGAAFFAKETQYFGPGTRLLVL.

The rearrangement uses TRBV7-8 and TRBJ1-3, with D possibly TRBD1 on 5 matching bases. V was trimmed by 1 base and J by 4 bases, leaving 14 bases between them. CDR1 and CDR2 from the germline V gene are SGHVS and FQNEAQ. The CDR3 totals 16 residues. CDR3 DNA sequence: TGTGCCAGCAGCTTAGATCCAGGGTCAGCAGGAAACACCATATATTTT. This gives the protein CASSLDPGSAGNTIYF.

The chain recombines TRBV7-2 with TRBJ2-3, with 9 bases lining up with TRBD2. CDR3 length: 16 amino acids. From germline, CDR1 is SGHTA and CDR2 FQGNSA. The trim removed 5 bases at V and 4 bases at J, leaving 10 bases unmatched. DNA for the CDR3: TGTGCCAGCAGCCCCGGTCTAGCGGGAACCTCAGATACGCAGTATTTT. Residues: CASSPGLAGTSDTQYF.

The V call is TRBV5-4, the J call TRBJ2-5, with D possibly being TRBD1 or TRBD2 (5 bases each). CDR3 size: 14 residues. In germline, CDR1 is SGHNT, CDR2 YYREEE (reference sequence). V lost 4 bases to trimming and J lost 4 bases, with 14 bases between them. The CDR3 sequence is CASSPGQVPETQYF. The CDR3 coding sequence is TGTGCCAGCAGCCCGGGGCAAGTTCCAGAGACCCAGTACTTC. Variable domain in full (rest from reference TRBV5-4 and TRBJ2-5): ETGVTQSPTHLIKTRGQQVTLRCSSQSGHNTVSWYQQALGQGPQFIFQYYREEENGRGNFPPRFSGLQFPNYSSELNVNALELDDSALYLCASSPGQVPETQYFGPGTRLLVL.

The rearrangement links TRBV28 to TRBJ1-2; D perhaps matches TRBD1 (6 bases). The CDR3 spans 14 residues. Germline V gene sequence: CDR1 MDHEN, CDR2 SYDVKM. Trimming took off 5 bases at V and 3 bases at J, with 13 bases between the two ends. CDR3 region: CASSPPGGHYGYTF. CDR3 sequence (DNA): TGTGCCAGCAGTCCCCCCGGGGGCCACTATGGCTACACCTTC.

Comments on this clone: Other DNA sequences in the same sample also yield this CDR3. This sequence joins TRBV10-1 and TRBJ2-3; the D is unclear. The CDR3 extends over 17 amino acids. Germline V lookup: CDR1 WNHNN, CDR2 SYGVQD (reference sequence). V was shortened by 7 bases and J by 2 bases, with 22 bases between the two germline ends. The CDR3 here is CASIPSRLAEPTDTQYF. The CDR3 coding sequence is TGCGCCAGCATTCCCTCAAGGCTGGCGGAACCCACAGATACGCAGTATTTT.

This chain connects TRBV7-3 to TRBJ2-7; D not certain. V shed 5 bases and J shed 3 bases, with 11 bases lying between them. Germline V gives CDR1 SGHTA, CDR2 FQGTGA. The CDR3 runs to 13 residues. The CDR3 region is CASSPAGHYEQYF. The CDR3, as DNA: TGTGCCAGCAGCCCCGCCGGGCACTACGAGCAGTACTTC. The full variable domain, its missing parts supplied by reference TRBV7-3 and TRBJ2-7, is GAGVSQTPSNKVTEKGKYVELRCDPISGHTALYWYRQSLGQGPEFLIYFQGTGAADDSGLPNDRFFAVRPEGSVSTLKIQRTERGDSAVYLCASSPAGHYEQYFGPGTRLTVT.

This chain connects TRBV18 to TRBJ1-1; weak D call: TRBD1 (5 bases). The germline gives CDR1 KGHSH, CDR2 LQKENI. The CDR3 is made up of 12 amino acids. V gave up 6 bases and J gave up 11 bases, with 16 bases separating them. The CDR3 nucleotides are TGTGCCAGCTCGCAAGGGGCCCAGAAGGCTTTCTTT. Amino acids: CASSQGAQKAFF.

The gene calls are TRBV4-3 and TRBJ2-1; D is unresolved. The CDR3 has 16 amino acids. Trimming took off 1 base at V and 2 bases at J, with 12 bases between the two ends. The germline CDR1 and CDR2 sequences are LGHNA and YSLEER. The CDR3 is CASSQVYPPTYNEQFF. The CDR3 DNA sequence: TGCGCCAGCAGCCAAGTATACCCCCCAACCTACAATGAGCAGTTCTTC.

The chain carries TRBV2 and TRBJ2-2, with D possibly TRBD2 on 6 matching bases. The germline gives CDR1 SNHLY, CDR2 FYNNEI. V dropped 7 bases and J dropped 3 bases, with 12 bases sitting between them. There are 14 residues in the CDR3. This CDR3 is CASNWEDYTGELFF. The CDR3 DNA reads TGTGCCAGCAATTGGGAGGATTACACCGGGGAGCTGTTTTTT.

V is TRBV10-3 and J is TRBJ2-5; D might be TRBD1 or TRBD2, each matching 5 bases. There are 14 residues in the CDR3. V gave up 1 base and J gave up 1 base, with 7 bases separating them. The V gene's germline CDR1 is ENHRY and CDR2 SYGVKD. Here the CDR3 reads CAISEWGSQETQYF. CDR3 DNA: TGTGCCATCAGTGAGTGGGGGTCCCAAGAGACCCAGTACTTC.

This clone has a handful of counts. Additional DNA sequences in this sample encode the identical CDR3. V gene TRBV5-1 combines with J gene TRBJ2-3, with D possibly matching TRBD1 (5 bases). The CDR3 is 14 residues long. The germline gives CDR1 SGHRS, CDR2 YFSETQ. V shed 2 bases and J shed 2 bases, with 9 bases lying between them. The CDR3 DNA reads TGCGCCAGCAGCTTAACAGGATCCACAGATACGCAGTATTTT. This encodes CASSLTGSTDTQYF.